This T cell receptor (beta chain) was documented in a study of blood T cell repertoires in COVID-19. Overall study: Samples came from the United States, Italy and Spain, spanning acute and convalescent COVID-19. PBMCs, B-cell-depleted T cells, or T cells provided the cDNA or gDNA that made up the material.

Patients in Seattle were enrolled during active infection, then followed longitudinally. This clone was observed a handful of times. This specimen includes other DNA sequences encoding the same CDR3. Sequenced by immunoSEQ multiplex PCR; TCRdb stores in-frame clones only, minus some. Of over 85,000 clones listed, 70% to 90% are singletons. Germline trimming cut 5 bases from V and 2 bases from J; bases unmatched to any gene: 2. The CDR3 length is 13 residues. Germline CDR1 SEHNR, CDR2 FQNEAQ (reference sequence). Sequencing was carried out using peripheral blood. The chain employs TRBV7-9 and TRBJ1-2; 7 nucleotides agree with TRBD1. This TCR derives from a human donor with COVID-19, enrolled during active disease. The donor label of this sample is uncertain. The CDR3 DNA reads TGTGCCAGCAGCCCACAGGGGAACTATGGCTACACCTTC. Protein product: CASSPQGNYGYTF.